The 9 T cell receptor beta chains below come from one sample, sequenced in a study of regulatory T cells in long-lasting Graves disease. Both iRepertoire HTBI primers and Arm-PCR of CDR3 regions were used to build the TCR beta libraries. TCRdb independently ran MiXCR on the multiplex PCR reads; one entry per CDR3 protein. This table holds a few hundred thousand distinct CDR3 sequences, around 20% found once. Time point indicated: persistent/refractory GD, antithyroid drugs over 5 years with positive TRAb. PBMCs were the source of the RNA used for TCR sequencing. The sample consisted of peripheral blood mononuclear cells (PBMCs), taken when the disease was refractory, from a patient treated with antithyroid drugs. The source is a female donor with Graves disease.

V usage is TRBV18 and J usage is TRBJ2-1; D uncertain. The CDR3 totals 15 residues. Per germline, CDR1 KGHSH and CDR2 LQKENI. V lost 0 bases, J lost 10 bases, and 16 bases lay in between. The CDR3 nucleotides are TGTGCCAGCTCACCACCCAGCCTGGGTCAGGAAGAGCAGTTCTTC. Encoded protein: CASSPPSLGQEEQFF.

This clonotype was counted only a few times. The genes are TRBV19 and TRBJ1-2; D is uncertain. Germline V gives CDR1 LNHDA, CDR2 SQIVND (reference sequence). Between the trimmed V and J ends, which lost 1 base and 0 bases, there was a span of 6 bases. The CDR3 spans 14 residues. The chain's CDR3 is CASSIVNANYGYTF. The CDR3 DNA is TGTGCCAGTAGTATAGTTAATGCTAACTATGGCTACACCTTC.

The chain carries TRBV20-1 and TRBJ2-4; 7 bases map to TRBD1. The V gene end was trimmed by 3 bases and the J gene end by 8 bases; junction bases not matched to a gene: 13. CDR3 size: 15 residues. CDR1 is DFQATT and CDR2 is SNEGSKA in the germline V gene (reference sequence). The CDR3 loop reads CSASSPVTGMHIQYF. The CDR3 DNA follows: TGCAGTGCTAGTAGCCCAGTGACAGGGATGCACATTCAGTACTTC.

V is TRBV20-1 and J is TRBJ2-5, with D maybe TRBD2 (7 bases). The CDR3 is 15 residues long. With 0 bases removed from V and 3 bases from J, the gap between germline ends came to 14 bases. The V gene's germline CDR1 is DFQATT and CDR2 SNEGSKA (reference sequence). The CDR3 here is CSARDGGGAEETQYF. Here the CDR3 DNA reads TGCAGTGCTAGAGATGGGGGGGGGGCGGAAGAGACCCAGTACTTC.

The chain has TRBV9 and TRBJ2-1, with D perhaps matching TRBD1 (5 bases). The CDR3 length is 16 residues. The germline gives CDR1 SGDLS, CDR2 YYNGEE. V lost 2 bases and J lost 3, with 15 bases in between. CDR3 sequence: CASSVQPRTSYNEQFF. CDR3 DNA: TGTGCCAGCAGCGTTCAACCCCGGACAAGCTACAATGAGCAGTTCTTC.

This clonotype was recorded at least ten times. The genes are TRBV3-1 and TRBJ2-5; D is unresolved. This CDR3 has 14 amino acids. Between the trimmed V and J ends, which lost 1 base and 4 bases, there was a span of 10 bases. Germline-derived CDR1 and CDR2 are LGHDT and YNNKEL (reference sequence). CDR3 protein: CASSQGATPETQYF. The CDR3 nucleotides read TGTGCCAGCAGCCAAGGGGCGACACCAGAGACCCAGTACTTC.

The chain couples TRBV13 to TRBJ1-1, with D perhaps matching TRBD1 (5 bases). The CDR3 totals 17 residues. The germline V gene encodes CDR1 PRHDT and CDR2 FYEKMQ (reference sequence). V gave up 5 bases and J gave up 2 bases, with 21 bases separating them. CDR3 DNA sequence: TGTGCCAGCAGCCCCATTCTTTTGTCGGGACTTAACACTGAAGCTTTCTTT. Amino acid sequence: CASSPILLSGLNTEAFF.

This sequence joins TRBV6-1 and TRBJ1-1; D not resolved. The germline V and J ends were trimmed by 6 bases and 8 bases, with 10 bases remaining between them. Germline loops: CDR1 MNHNS, CDR2 SASEGT. CDR3 length equals 11 residues. CDR3 in DNA: TGTGCCAGCAGGAGACAAGCCGAAGCTTTCTTT. Protein product: CASRRQAEAFF.

This clonotype was seen at least ten times. This chain links TRBV20-1 with TRBJ2-7; 13 bases agree with TRBD2. J was trimmed by 8 bases and V by 6 bases; bases with no gene match: 7. The CDR3 loop spans 13 amino acids. Germline CDR1 and CDR2: DFQATT and SNEGSKA (reference sequence). As DNA, the CDR3 is TGCAGTGCAAGACTAGCGGGAGGCCCTCAGCAGTACTTC. Amino acid sequence: CSARLAGGPQQYF.